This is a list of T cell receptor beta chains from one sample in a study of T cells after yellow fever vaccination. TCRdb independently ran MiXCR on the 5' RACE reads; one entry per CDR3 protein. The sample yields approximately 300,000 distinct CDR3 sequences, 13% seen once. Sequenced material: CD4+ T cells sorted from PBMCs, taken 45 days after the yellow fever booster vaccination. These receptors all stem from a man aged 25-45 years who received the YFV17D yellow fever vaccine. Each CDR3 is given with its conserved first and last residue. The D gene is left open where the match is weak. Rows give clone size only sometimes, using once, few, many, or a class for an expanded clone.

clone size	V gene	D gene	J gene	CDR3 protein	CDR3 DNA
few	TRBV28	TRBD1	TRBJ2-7	CATLRDRATYEQYF	TGTGCCACCCTACGGGACAGGGCAACCTACGAGCAGTACTTC
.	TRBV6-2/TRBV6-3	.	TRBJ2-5	CASSPPWQETQYF	TGTGCCAGCAGCCCTCCGTGGCAAGAGACCCAGTACTTC
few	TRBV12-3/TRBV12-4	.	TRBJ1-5	CASSLGNAGHRGLPQHF	TGTGCCAGCAGTTTGGGTAACGCCGGTCATCGGGGGTTACCCCAGCATTTT
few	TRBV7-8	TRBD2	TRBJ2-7	CASSPSGANYEQYF	TGTGCCAGCAGCCCTAGCGGGGCGAACTACGAGCAGTACTTC
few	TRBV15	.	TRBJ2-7	CATSRGLGDSYEQYF	TGTGCCACCAGCAGAGGACTTGGGGACTCCTACGAGCAGTACTTC
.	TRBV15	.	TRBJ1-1	CATSRNSMNTEAFF	TGTGCCACCAGCAGGAACTCAATGAACACTGAAGCTTTCTTT
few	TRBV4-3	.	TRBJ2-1	CASGLELYSYNEQFF	TGCGCCAGCGGTTTGGAACTCTACTCCTACAATGAGCAGTTCTTC
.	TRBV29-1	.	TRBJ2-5	CSAIYQETQYF	TGCAGCGCCATATACCAAGAGACCCAGTACTTC
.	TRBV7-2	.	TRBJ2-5	CASSQTGGRETQYF	TGTGCCAGCAGCCAAACCGGGGGCCGGGAGACCCAGTACTTC
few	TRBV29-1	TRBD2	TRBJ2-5	CSVDLPGLAGATETQYF	TGCAGCGTTGATCTCCCGGGACTAGCGGGAGCGACAGAGACCCAGTACTTC
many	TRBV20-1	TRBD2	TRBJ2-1	CSARQQLAGDF	TGCAGTGCTAGACAACAACTAGCGGGAGATTTC
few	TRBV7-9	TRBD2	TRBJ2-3	CASSLDAVAGGDTQYF	TGTGCCAGCAGCTTAGACGCGGTAGCGGGAGGAGATACGCAGTATTTT
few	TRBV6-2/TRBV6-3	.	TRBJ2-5	CASSYPGTAETQYF	TGTGCCAGCAGTTACCCAGGGACGGCGGAGACCCAGTACTTC
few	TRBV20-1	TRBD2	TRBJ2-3	CSARPPGLALTDTQYF	TGCAGTGCTCGGCCCCCGGGACTAGCTCTAACAGATACGCAGTATTTT
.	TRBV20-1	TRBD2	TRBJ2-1	CSAILSGRNRNEQFF	TGCAGTGCTATTTTAAGCGGGAGGAATAGGAATGAGCAGTTCTTC
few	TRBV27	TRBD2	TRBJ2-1	CASSTLTSGRAYEQFF	TGTGCCAGCAGTACCCTGACTAGCGGGAGGGCCTATGAGCAGTTCTTC
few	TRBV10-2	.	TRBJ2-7	CASSGDILDSYEQYF	TGCGCCAGCAGTGGGGACATCCTAGACTCCTACGAGCAGTACTTC
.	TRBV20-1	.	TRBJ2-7	CSAGIYEQYF	TGCAGTGCGGGGATCTACGAGCAGTACTTC
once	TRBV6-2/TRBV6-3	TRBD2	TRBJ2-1	CASSYSTAGGSQFF	TGTGCCAGCAGTTACTCGACGGCGGGAGGTTCGCAGTTCTTC
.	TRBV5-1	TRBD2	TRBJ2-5	CASSPGVAGGAPEETQYF	TGCGCCAGCAGCCCTGGGGTAGCGGGAGGAGCTCCCGAAGAGACCCAGTACTTC
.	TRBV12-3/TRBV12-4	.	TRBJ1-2	CASSFTNVQPPNYGYTF	TGTGCCAGCAGTTTCACTAACGTACAGCCACCTAACTATGGCTACACCTTC
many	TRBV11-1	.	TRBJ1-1	CASLGTPGEAFF	TGTGCCAGCCTCGGGACCCCGGGTGAAGCTTTCTTT
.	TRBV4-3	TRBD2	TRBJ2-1	CASSQGTSGGREQFF	TGCGCCAGCAGCCAGGGGACTAGCGGGGGGAGGGAGCAGTTCTTC
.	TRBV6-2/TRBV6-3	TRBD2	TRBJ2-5	CASSYPIWSSGRAKETQYF	TGTGCCAGCAGTTACCCGATTTGGTCTAGCGGGAGGGCCAAAGAGACCCAGTACTTC
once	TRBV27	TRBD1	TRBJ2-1	CASSLKGTGGDEQFF	TGTGCCAGCAGTTTAAAGGGCACAGGGGGTGATGAGCAGTTCTTC
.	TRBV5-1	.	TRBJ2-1	CASSSRGARGNEQFF	TGCGCCAGCAGCTCCCGGGGGGCCCGGGGCAATGAGCAGTTCTTC
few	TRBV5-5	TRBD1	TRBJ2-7	CASSFPGQAFSSEQYF	TGTGCCAGCAGCTTTCCTGGACAGGCTTTTTCCAGCGAGCAGTACTTC
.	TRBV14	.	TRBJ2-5	CASSQIRRTGTRIKETQYF	TGTGCCAGCAGCCAGATAAGGCGCACGGGGACCCGGATTAAAGAGACCCAGTACTTC
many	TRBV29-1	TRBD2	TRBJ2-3	CSSSGRGTDTQYF	TGCAGCTCCAGCGGGAGAGGGACAGATACGCAGTATTTT
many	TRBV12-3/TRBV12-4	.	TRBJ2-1	CASSTSPTRSENF	TGTGCCAGCAGCACTTCCCCGACCCGGAGCGAGAATTTC
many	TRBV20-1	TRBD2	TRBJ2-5	CSARRPGTSGGGQETQYF	TGCAGTGCTAGACGTCCCGGGACTAGCGGTGGTGGTCAAGAGACCCAGTACTTC
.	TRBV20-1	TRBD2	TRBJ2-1	CRARLAGSVQFF	TGCAGAGCTAGACTAGCGGGATCGGTGCAGTTCTTC
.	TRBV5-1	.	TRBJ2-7	CASSYDGNEQYF	TGCGCCAGCAGTTACGACGGAAACGAGCAGTACTTC
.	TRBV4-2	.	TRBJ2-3	CASSRDVAGTDTQYF	TGTGCCAGCAGCCGGGACGTCGCGGGCACAGATACGCAGTATTTT